This T cell receptor beta chain was captured in a study of blood T cells in healthy people across ages. This clonotype was seen a handful of times. Primers used in a second PCR of roughly 6 to 12 cycles were a sample-barcoded 5' primer and a J-beta primer mix. One entry per CDR3 protein results from TCRdb running MiXCR on the 5' RACE reads. The sample lists about a million distinct CDR3 sequences; just over 50% were seen once. V dropped 2 bases and J dropped 5 bases, with 11 bases sitting between them. The CDR3 length is 14 residues. The clonotype comes from a woman aged 60 to 75 in good health. This chain connects TRBV12-3 or TRBV12-4 to TRBJ2-3; D is unresolved. Sequenced input: blood. CDR3 in DNA: TGTGCCAGCAGTTTATCCGGATCCCAAGATACGCAGTATTTT. It is translated as CASSLSGSQDTQYF.